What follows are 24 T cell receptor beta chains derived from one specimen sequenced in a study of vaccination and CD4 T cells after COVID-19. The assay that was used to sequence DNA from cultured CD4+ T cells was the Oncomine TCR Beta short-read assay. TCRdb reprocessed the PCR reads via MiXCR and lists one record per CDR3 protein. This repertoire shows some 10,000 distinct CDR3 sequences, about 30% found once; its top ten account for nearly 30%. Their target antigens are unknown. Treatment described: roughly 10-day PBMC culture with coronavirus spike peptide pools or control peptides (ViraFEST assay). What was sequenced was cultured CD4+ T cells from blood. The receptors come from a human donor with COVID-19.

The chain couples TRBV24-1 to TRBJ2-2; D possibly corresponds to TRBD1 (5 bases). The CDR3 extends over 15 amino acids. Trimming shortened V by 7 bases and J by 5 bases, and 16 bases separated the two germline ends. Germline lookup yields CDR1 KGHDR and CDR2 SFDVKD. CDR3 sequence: CATRKGLSETGELFF. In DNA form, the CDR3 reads TGTGCCACCAGAAAGGGGCTATCAGAAACCGGGGAGCTGTTTTTT.

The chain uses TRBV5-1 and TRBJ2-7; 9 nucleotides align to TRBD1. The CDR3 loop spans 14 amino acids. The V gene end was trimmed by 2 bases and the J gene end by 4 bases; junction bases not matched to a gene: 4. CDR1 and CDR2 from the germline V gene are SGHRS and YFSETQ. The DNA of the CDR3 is TGCGCCAGCAGCTTCAACGGACAGGGGTACGAGCAGTACTTC. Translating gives CASSFNGQGYEQYF.

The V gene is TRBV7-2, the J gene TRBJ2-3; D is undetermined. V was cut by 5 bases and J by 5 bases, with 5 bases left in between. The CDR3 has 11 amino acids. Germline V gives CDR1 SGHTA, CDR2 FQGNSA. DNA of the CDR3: TGTGCCAGCAGCGCACAAGATACGCAGTATTTT. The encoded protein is CASSAQDTQYF.

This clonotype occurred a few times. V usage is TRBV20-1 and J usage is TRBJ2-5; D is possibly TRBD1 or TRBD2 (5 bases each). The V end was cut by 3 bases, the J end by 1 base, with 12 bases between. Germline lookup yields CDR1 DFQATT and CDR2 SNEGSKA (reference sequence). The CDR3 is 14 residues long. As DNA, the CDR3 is TGCAGTGCTAGCGTTACCGGGACCCAAGAGACCCAGTACTTC. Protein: CSASVTGTQETQYF.

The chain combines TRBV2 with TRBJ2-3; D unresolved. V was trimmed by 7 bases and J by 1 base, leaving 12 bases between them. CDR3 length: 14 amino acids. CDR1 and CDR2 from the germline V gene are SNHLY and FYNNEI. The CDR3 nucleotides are TGTGCCAGCACCAGGACCACAGGCACAGATACGCAGTATTTT. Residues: CASTRTTGTDTQYF.

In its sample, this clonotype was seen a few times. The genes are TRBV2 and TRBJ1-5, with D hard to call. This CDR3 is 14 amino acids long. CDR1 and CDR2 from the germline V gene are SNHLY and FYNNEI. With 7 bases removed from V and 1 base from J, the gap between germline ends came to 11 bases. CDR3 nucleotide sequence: TGTGCCAGCAAAGAATCGGACAGCAATCAGCCCCAGCATTTT. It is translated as CASKESDSNQPQHF.

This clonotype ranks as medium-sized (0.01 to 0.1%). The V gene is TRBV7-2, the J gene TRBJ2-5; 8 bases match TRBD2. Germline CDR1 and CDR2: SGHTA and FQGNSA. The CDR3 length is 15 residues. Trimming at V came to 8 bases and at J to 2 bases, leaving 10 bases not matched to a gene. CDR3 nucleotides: TGTGCCAGCGTGGCCACGGGGGGGTTTCAAGAGACCCAGTACTTC. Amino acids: CASVATGGFQETQYF.

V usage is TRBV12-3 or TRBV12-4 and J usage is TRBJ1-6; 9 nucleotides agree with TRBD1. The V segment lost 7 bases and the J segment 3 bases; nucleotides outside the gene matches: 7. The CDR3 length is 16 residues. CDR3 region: CASIHRGPGYNSPLHF. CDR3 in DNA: TGTGCCAGCATCCACAGGGGGCCGGGCTATAATTCACCCCTCCACTTT.

CDR3 sequence reads: CSASKTGYGQPQHF. The CDR3 region has the DNA TGCAGTGCATCCAAGACAGGGTATGGACAGCCCCAGCATTTT. The chain is built from TRBV20-1 and TRBJ1-5; 7 nucleotides line up with TRBD1. Per the germline V gene, CDR1 is DFQATT and CDR2 is SNEGSKA (reference sequence). CDR3 size: 14 residues. V lost 6 bases to trimming and J lost 7 bases; unmatched junction nucleotides: 12.

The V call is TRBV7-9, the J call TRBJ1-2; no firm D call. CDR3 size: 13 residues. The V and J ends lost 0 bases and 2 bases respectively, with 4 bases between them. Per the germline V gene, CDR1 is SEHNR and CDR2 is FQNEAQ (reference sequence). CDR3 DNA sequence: TGTGCCAGCAGCTTAGCGGGGAACTATGGCTACACCTTC. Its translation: CASSLAGNYGYTF.

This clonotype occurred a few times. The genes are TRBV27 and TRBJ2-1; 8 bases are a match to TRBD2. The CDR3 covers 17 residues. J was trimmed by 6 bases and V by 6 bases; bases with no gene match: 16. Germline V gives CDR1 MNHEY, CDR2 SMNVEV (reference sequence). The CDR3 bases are TGTGCCAGCAGCCGTGCCTCTGGGACTAGGGAGGCCAATGAGCAGTTCTTC. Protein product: CASSRASGTREANEQFF.

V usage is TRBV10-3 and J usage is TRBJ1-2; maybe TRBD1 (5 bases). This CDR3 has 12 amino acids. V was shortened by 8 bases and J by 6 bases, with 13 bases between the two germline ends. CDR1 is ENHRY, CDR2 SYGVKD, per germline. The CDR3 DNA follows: TGTGCCATCGAGGGGTTAGGGAATGGCTACACCTTC. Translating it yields CAIEGLGNGYTF.

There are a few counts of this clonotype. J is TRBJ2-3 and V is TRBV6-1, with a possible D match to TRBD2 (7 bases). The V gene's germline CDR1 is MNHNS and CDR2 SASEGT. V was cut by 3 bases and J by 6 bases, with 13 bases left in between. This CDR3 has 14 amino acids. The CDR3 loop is CASSDTAGADTQYF. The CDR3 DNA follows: TGTGCCAGCAGTGACACGGCGGGGGCGGATACGCAGTATTTT.

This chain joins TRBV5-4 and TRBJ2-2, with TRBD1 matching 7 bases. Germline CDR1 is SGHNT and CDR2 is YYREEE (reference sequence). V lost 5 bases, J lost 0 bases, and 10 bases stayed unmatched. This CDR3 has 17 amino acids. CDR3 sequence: CASSPEGGLSNTGELFF. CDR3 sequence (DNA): TGTGCCAGCAGTCCTGAAGGGGGCCTATCGAACACCGGGGAGCTGTTTTTT.

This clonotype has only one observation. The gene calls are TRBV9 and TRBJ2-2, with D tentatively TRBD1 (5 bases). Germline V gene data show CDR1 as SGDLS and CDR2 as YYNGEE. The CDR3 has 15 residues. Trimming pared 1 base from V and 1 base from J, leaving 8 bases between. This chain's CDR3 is CASSVRRENTGELFF. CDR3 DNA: TGTGCCAGCAGCGTACGCAGGGAGAACACCGGGGAGCTGTTTTTT. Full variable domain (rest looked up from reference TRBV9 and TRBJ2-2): DSGVTQTPKHLITATGQRVTLRCSPRSGDLSVYWYQQSLDQGLQFLIQYYNGEERAKGNILERFSAQQFPDLHSELNLSSLELGDSALYFCASSVRRENTGELFFGEGSRLTVL.

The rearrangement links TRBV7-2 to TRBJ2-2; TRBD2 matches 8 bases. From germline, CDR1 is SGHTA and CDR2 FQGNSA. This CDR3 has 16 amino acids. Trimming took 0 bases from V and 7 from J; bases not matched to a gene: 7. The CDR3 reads CASSLAGRGGSGELFF. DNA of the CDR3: TGTGCCAGCAGCTTAGCCGGACGGGGGGGTAGCGGGGAGCTGTTTTTT.

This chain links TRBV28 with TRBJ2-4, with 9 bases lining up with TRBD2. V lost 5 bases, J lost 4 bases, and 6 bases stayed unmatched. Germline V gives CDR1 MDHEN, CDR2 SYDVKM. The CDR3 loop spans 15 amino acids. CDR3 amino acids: CASSPTAGGKNIQYF. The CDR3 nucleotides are TGTGCCAGCAGTCCGACCGCGGGAGGGAAAAACATTCAGTACTTC.

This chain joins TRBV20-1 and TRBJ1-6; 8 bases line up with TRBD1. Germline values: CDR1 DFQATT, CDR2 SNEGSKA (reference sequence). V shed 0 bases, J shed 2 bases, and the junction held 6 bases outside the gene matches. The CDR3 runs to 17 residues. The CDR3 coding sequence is TGCAGTGCTAGAGATCATAGCAGGGGGCCCTATAATTCACCCCTCCACTTT. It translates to CSARDHSRGPYNSPLHF.

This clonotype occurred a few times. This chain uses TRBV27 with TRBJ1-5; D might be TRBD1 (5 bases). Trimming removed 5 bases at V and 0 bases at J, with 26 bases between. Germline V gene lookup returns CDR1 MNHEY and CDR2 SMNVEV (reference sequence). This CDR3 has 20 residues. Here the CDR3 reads CASSPLSRSQGVYSNQPQHF. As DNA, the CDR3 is TGTGCCAGCAGTCCGCTCTCCCGGTCGCAGGGAGTATATAGCAATCAGCCCCAGCATTTT.

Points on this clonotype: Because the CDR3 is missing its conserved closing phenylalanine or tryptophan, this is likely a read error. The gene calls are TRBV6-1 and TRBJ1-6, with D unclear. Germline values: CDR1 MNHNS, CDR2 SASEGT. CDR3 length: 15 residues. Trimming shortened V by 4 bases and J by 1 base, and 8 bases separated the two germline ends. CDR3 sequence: CASSARESYNSPLHS. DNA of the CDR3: TGTGCCAGCAGTGCTAGGGAATCCTATAATTCACCCCTCCACTCT.

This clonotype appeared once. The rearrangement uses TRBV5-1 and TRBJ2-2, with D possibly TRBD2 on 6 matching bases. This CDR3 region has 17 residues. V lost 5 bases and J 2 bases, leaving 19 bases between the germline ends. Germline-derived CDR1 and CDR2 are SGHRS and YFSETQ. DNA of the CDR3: TGCGCCAGCAGTTTCGTCCCGGGACTGGTTAACACCGGGGAGCTGTTTTTT. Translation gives CASSFVPGLVNTGELFF.

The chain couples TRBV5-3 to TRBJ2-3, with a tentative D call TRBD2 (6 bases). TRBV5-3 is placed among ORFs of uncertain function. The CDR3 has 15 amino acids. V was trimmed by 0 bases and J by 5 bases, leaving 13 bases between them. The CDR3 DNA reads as TGTGCCAGAAGCTTGGGAGGGGCGGGGAGAGATACGCAGTATTTT. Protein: CARSLGGAGRDTQYF.

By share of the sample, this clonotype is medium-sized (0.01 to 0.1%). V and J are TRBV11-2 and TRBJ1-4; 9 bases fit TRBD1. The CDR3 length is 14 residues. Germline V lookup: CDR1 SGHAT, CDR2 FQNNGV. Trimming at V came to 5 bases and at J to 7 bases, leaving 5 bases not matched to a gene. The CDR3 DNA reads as TGTGCCAGCAGCCCGACAGGGGGGAGTGAAAAACTGTTTTTT. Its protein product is CASSPTGGSEKLFF.

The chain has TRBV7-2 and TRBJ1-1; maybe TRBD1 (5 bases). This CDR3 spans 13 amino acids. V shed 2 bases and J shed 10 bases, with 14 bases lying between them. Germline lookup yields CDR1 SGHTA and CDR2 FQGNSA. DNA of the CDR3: TGTGCCAGCAGCTTAAAGGAGGGGATTCGAGCTTTCTTT. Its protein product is CASSLKEGIRAFF. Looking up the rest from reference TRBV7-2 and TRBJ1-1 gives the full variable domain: GAGVSQSPSNKVTEKGKDVELRCDPISGHTALYWYRQSLGQGLEFLIYFQGNSAPDKSGLPSDRFSAERTGGSVSTLTIQRTQQEDSAVYLCASSLKEGIRAFFGQGTRLTVV.